This T cell receptor (beta chain) originates from a study of blood T cell repertoires in COVID-19. Here immunoSEQ multiplex PCR was the method, and the copy in TCRdb shows in-frame clones only, minus some. The table includes under 200,000 clones, under 90% detected once. V lost 5 bases, J lost 5 bases, and 8 bases stayed unmatched. Germline V gives CDR1 MNHEY, CDR2 SMNVEV (reference sequence). The CDR3 contains 14 residues. This clone occurred once. The rearrangement links TRBV27 to TRBJ1-2; 7 bases are shared with TRBD1. The specimen was PBMCs or T cells enriched from blood (not recorded which). The source of this sequence is a woman in her sixties or seventies who had recovered from COVID-19. This CDR3 is CASSPDRDLYGYTF. For the CDR3, the DNA is TGTGCCAGCAGTCCCGACAGGGACCTTTATGGCTACACCTTC.